These 2 T cell receptor beta chains originate from one sample sequenced in a study of T cells expressing NK-cell markers. TCRdb re-called the 5' RACE reads; one entry per CDR3 protein, DNA not given. The listing contains about 150,000 distinct CDR3 sequences. Sequences were obtained from blood T cells: a sorted CD56 or NKG2C T cell subset, CD4+ or CD8+ T cells, or bulk PBMC T cells (not recorded which). The receptors stem from a woman in her forties or fifties in good health.

The CDR3 loop is CATSEDYEQYF. The rearrangement joins TRBV15 to TRBJ2-7. The CDR3 contains 11 residues. Germline V gene data show CDR1 as LNHNV and CDR2 as YYDKDF (reference sequence).

The chain employs TRBV5-1 and TRBJ2-3; TCRdb's D gene call, TRBD1, goes unchecked for lack of DNA. Germline lookup yields CDR1 SGHRS and CDR2 YFSETQ. This CDR3 comprises 16 residues. The CDR3 is CASSLEEDIISDTQYF.